This T cell receptor beta chain emerged from a study of prognosis after radiotherapy for stage I lung cancer. The genomic DNA TCR beta CDR3 region underwent two rounds of multiplex PCR. Primers specific to each TRBV and TRBJ gene drove first-round PCR. TCRdb fed the multiplex PCR reads into MiXCR, producing one record per CDR3 protein. Of over 15,000 distinct CDR3 sequences in the sample, 45% to 50% were seen once. Remarks on this clonotype: A far more abundant clone sits one base away, making this likely a read error.

There are 13 residues in the CDR3. With 8 bases clipped from V and 10 bases from J, the junction kept 8 bases outside the gene matches. Germline-derived CDR1 and CDR2 are LNHNV and YYDKDF (reference sequence). The source is a donor over 45 with non-small cell lung cancer. The material was PBMCs, obtained before or after stereotactic body radiation therapy (not recorded which). The chain is built from TRBV15 and TRBJ2-1, with 10 bases fitting TRBD2. The CDR3 sequence: CATGSLAGEEQFF. CDR3 DNA sequence: TGTGCCACCGGTAGCCTAGCGGGAGAGGAGCAGTTCTTC.